The 14 T cell receptor beta chains below come from one sample, sequenced in a study of blood T cell repertoires in COVID-19. Sequencing was performed with immunoSEQ multiplex PCR; in TCRdb, only in-frame clones are kept and a portion is missing. The sample has about 160,000 clones, approximately 80% seen once. Sequencing was carried out using peripheral blood. The receptor set was obtained from a woman at least 80 years old with active or convalescent COVID-19.

This clone was seen a handful of times. The chain couples TRBV6-5 to TRBJ1-2; D call uncertain. Trimming stripped 2 bases from V and 4 bases from J, with 8 bases between. Germline V gene data show CDR1 as MNHEY and CDR2 as SVGAGI. CDR3 length: 13 residues. Here the CDR3 reads CASSYGQIYGYTF. CDR3 sequence (DNA): TGTGCCAGCAGTTACGGCCAGATCTATGGCTACACCTTC.

The V and J genes are TRBV19 and TRBJ1-5; D is ambiguous. This CDR3 region has 14 residues. Per the germline V gene, CDR1 is LNHDA and CDR2 is SQIVND (reference sequence). V lost 5 bases and J 4 bases, leaving 12 bases between the germline ends. CDR3 nucleotide sequence: TGTGCCAGTAGTTTTCGGGAACTTAATCAGCCCCAGCATTTT. Protein product: CASSFRELNQPQHF.

V usage is TRBV30 and J usage is TRBJ2-6, with D possibly matching TRBD2 (6 bases). Trimming pared 0 bases from V and 0 bases from J, leaving 21 bases between. This CDR3 spans 20 amino acids. Germline CDR1 is GTSNPN and CDR2 is SVGIG (reference sequence). CDR3 in amino acids: CAWSVRSPGLSASGANVLTF. The CDR3 DNA sequence: TGTGCCTGGAGTGTACGGTCGCCGGGACTTAGCGCCTCTGGGGCCAACGTCCTGACTTTC.

The chain recombines TRBV28 with TRBJ2-3; D is perhaps TRBD2 (6 bases). This CDR3 has 14 amino acids. Germline-derived CDR1 and CDR2 are MDHEN and SYDVKM. V was clipped by 2 bases and J by 0 bases, with 6 bases between them. CDR3 sequence reads: CASSLSGSTDTQYF. The CDR3 DNA follows: TGTGCCAGCAGTTTAAGCGGGAGCACAGATACGCAGTATTTT.

The chain employs TRBV7-2 and TRBJ1-2; D possibly corresponds to TRBD1 (6 bases). The germline V and J ends were trimmed by 5 bases and 3 bases, with 13 bases remaining between them. This CDR3 is 14 amino acids long. The germline V gene has CDR1 SGHTA and CDR2 FQGNSA. The CDR3 coding sequence is TGTGCCAGCAGCGCGGACAGCCTTTACTATGGCTACACCTTC. Translation: CASSADSLYYGYTF.

The V call is TRBV5-4, the J call TRBJ1-4; weak D call: TRBD1 (6 bases). Germline CDR1 and CDR2: SGHNT and YYREEE (reference sequence). The CDR3 sequence is 13 residues long. V was trimmed by 4 bases and J by 8 bases, leaving 12 bases between them. CDR3 sequence: CASSPNREEKLFF. The CDR3 coding sequence is TGTGCCAGCAGCCCGAACAGGGAAGAAAAACTGTTTTTT.

The chain recombines TRBV6-2 or TRBV6-3 with TRBJ1-3; D is undetermined. This CDR3 has 15 residues. V was clipped by 4 bases and J by 0 bases, with 10 bases between them. Germline values: CDR1 MNHEY, CDR2 SVGEGT. The CDR3 here is CASSSPTLSGNTIYF. CDR3 nucleotide sequence: TGTGCCAGCAGTTCTCCGACACTCTCTGGAAACACCATATATTTT.

The CDR3 DNA reads TGTGCCAGCAAACGGGACAGTACCCATTACGAGCAGTACTTC. Translation gives CASKRDSTHYEQYF. This chain links TRBV18 with TRBJ2-7; 7 bases match TRBD1. This CDR3 region has 14 residues. V lost 8 bases, J lost 4 bases, and 11 bases stayed unmatched. In germline, CDR1 is KGHSH, CDR2 LQKENI.

This clone was recorded once. The chain is built from TRBV2 and TRBJ2-3, with D perhaps TRBD1 (5 bases). CDR3 size: 16 residues. The V end was cut by 6 bases, the J end by 5 bases, with 21 bases between. Per the germline V gene, CDR1 is SNHLY and CDR2 is FYNNEI. In nucleotides, the CDR3 is TGTGCCAGCAGACCCGCCCGCGCAGGGCGGTTAGATACGCAGTATTTT. Residues: CASRPARAGRLDTQYF.

The genes are TRBV5-1 and TRBJ2-6, with D unclear. Germline V gene data show CDR1 as SGHRS and CDR2 as YFSETQ. CDR3 length equals 19 residues. Trimming took off 0 bases at V and 1 base at J, with 17 bases between the two ends. The CDR3 DNA sequence: TGCGCCAGCAGCTTGGGTGGGCTCGTCAGTGGATCTGGGGCCAACGTCCTGACTTTC. Translated: CASSLGGLVSGSGANVLTF.

V and J are TRBV7-2 and TRBJ1-2; D gene uncertain. The CDR3 length is 13 residues. Germline assignment: CDR1 SGHTA and CDR2 FQGNSA. V lost 1 base and J 6 bases, leaving 9 bases between the germline ends. The CDR3 spells CASSLGQRDGYTF. The CDR3 DNA reads as TGTGCCAGCAGCTTAGGGCAGAGGGATGGCTACACCTTC.

V and J are TRBV19 and TRBJ1-1; D is perhaps TRBD1 (5 bases). From germline, CDR1 is LNHDA and CDR2 SQIVND (reference sequence). The CDR3 contains 13 residues. V was cut by 5 bases and J by 5 bases, with 12 bases left in between. Here the CDR3 DNA reads TGTGCCAGTAGTCTTCAGGGAGGGACTGAAGCTTTCTTT. The encoded protein is CASSLQGGTEAFF.

The sample holds a few counts of this clone. This chain uses TRBV11-2 with TRBJ2-7; 11 bases line up with TRBD2. The germline gives CDR1 SGHAT, CDR2 FQNNGV. Trimming cost V 4 bases and J 2 bases; bases outside gene matches: 7. There are 16 residues in the CDR3. The CDR3 region is CASSSTSGGLTYEQYF. CDR3 DNA: TGTGCCAGCAGCTCCACTAGCGGGGGTTTAACCTACGAGCAGTACTTC.

The table lists this clone with a few counts. V is TRBV6-1 and J is TRBJ2-6; 9 nucleotides line up with TRBD1. Germline V gene data show CDR1 as MNHNS and CDR2 as SASEGT. The ends lost 2 bases at V and 1 base at J; junction bases unmatched: 6. This CDR3 region has 18 residues. This CDR3 is CASSEIGQGYSGANVLTF. The CDR3 nucleotides are TGTGCCAGCAGTGAAATAGGACAGGGGTATTCTGGGGCCAACGTCCTGACTTTC.